This T cell receptor beta chain was observed in a study of breast tumors, draining lymph nodes, adjacent tissues. The lymph nodes were axillary draining lymph nodes from breast cancer patients. CDR3 length equals 12 residues. CDR1 ENHRY and CDR2 SYGVKD come from the germline V gene. This clonotype was picked up many times. TCRdb analysed the multiplex PCR reads with MiXCR anew, one entry per CDR3 protein. The table includes about 180,000 distinct CDR3 sequences, approximately 30% detected once. The clonotype comes from a female donor with breast cancer. Some clones in this sample may be carry-over from other donors' samples. The sequenced material came from axillary lymph node tissue. V is TRBV10-3 and J is TRBJ2-1, with TRBD2 identical over 8 bases. The CDR3 DNA is TGTGCGGTGGCGGGGGGATCTAATGAGCAGTTCTTC. It encodes CAVAGGSNEQFF.